This TCR beta chain was documented in a study of PD-1 blockade in mismatch repair-deficient tumors. The protocol was immunoSEQ multiplex PCR, while the TCRdb copy is restricted to in-frame clones and leaves out a portion. This table has more than 8,000 clones, roughly 87% appearing once. As to this clone: The antigen remains undetermined.

Germline CDR1 is MNHEY and CDR2 is SVGAGI. The CDR3 spans 13 residues. Trimming at V came to 7 bases and at J to 4 bases, leaving 4 bases not matched to a gene. As to time point: roughly ten-day in vitro stimulation with candidate mutation-associated neoantigen peptide 1. All patients were mismatch repair deficient, assessed by either PCR or immunohistochemistry. An approximately 11-day in vitro culture was run per each of roughly 7 reactive peptides. The sequence was collected from an adult with mismatch repair-deficient cancer. Source: cells cultured in vitro, taken from a patient treated with pembrolizumab. V is TRBV6-5 and J is TRBJ1-3; 7 bases are shared with TRBD1. The CDR3 DNA is TGTGCCAGCAATCCGGGACAGGGAAACACCATATATTTT. Amino acids: CASNPGQGNTIYF.